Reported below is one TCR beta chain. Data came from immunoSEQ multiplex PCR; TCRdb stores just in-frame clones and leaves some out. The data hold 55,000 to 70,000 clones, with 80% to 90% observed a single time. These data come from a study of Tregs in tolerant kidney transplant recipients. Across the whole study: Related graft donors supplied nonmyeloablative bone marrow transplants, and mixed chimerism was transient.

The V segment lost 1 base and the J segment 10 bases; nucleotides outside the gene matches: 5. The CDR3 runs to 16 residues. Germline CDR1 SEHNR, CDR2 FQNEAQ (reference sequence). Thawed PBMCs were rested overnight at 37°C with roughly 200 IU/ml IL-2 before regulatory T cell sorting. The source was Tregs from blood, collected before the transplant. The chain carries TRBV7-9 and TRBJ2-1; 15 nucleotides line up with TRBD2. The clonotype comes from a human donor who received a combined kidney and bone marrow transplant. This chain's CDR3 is CASSLGTSGGAAEQFF. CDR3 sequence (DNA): TGTGCCAGCAGCTTAGGGACTAGCGGGGGGGCGGCCGAGCAGTTCTTC.